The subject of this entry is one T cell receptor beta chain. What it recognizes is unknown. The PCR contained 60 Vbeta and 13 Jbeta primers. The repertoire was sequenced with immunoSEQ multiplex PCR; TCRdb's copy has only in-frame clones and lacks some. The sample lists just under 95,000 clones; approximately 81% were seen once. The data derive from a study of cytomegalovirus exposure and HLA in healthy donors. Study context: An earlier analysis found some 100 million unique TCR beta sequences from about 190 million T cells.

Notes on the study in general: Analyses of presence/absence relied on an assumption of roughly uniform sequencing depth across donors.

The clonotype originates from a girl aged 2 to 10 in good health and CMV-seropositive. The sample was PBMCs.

The chain's CDR3 is CASSRQPGSTEAFF. CDR3 in DNA: TGCGCCAGCAGCAGGCAGCCCGGGAGCACTGAAGCTTTCTTT. The rearrangement links TRBV5-1 to TRBJ1-1; no reliable D call. With 4 bases removed from V and 4 bases from J, the gap between germline ends came to 14 bases. This CDR3 contains 14 residues. CDR1 SGHRS and CDR2 YFSETQ come from the germline V gene.